This TCR beta chain is from a study of blood T cell repertoires in COVID-19. Study at large: Whether acute or convalescent, the COVID-19 samples came from the United States, Italy and Spain.

Generated by immunoSEQ multiplex PCR, the TCRdb table keeps only in-frame clones and is missing some. The table shows 150,000 to 200,000 clones, with around 90% occurring only once. Germline assignment: CDR1 SGHRS and CDR2 YFSETQ. V shed 4 bases and J 4 bases; nucleotides not matched to a gene: 7. The CDR3 is 15 residues long. The chain carries TRBV5-1 and TRBJ1-1; 10 nucleotides match TRBD1. The TCR comes from a human donor in a cohort sampled during active COVID-19. Sequencing used peripheral blood. In DNA form, the CDR3 reads TGCGCCAGCAGCGCTTCGGGACAGGGGTTCACTGAAGCTTTCTTT. Translated: CASSASGQGFTEAFF.